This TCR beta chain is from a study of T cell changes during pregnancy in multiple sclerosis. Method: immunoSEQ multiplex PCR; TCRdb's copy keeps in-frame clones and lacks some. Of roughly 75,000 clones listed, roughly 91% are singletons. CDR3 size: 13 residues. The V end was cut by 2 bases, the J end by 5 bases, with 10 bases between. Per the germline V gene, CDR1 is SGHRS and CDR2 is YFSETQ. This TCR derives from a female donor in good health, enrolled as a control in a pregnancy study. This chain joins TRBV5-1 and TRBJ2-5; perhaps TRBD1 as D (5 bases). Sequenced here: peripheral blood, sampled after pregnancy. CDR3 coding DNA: TGCGCCAGCAGCTTCCAGGGTATGGAGACCCAGTACTTC. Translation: CASSFQGMETQYF. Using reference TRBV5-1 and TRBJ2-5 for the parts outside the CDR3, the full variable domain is KAGVTQTPRYLIKTRGQQVTLSCSPISGHRSVSWYQQTPGQGLQFLFEYFSETQRNKGNFPGRFSGRQFSNSRSEMNVSTLELGDSALYLCASSFQGMETQYFGPGTRLLVL.